The 2 T cell receptor beta chains listed next were all sequenced from one sample in a study of metastatic and nonmetastatic thyroid tumors. Until they underwent thyroid surgery, no patient had received any treatment. MiXCR re-clonotyped the PCR reads for TCRdb. The table lists about 9,000 clones, about 15% of them singletons. The sequenced material came from blood. Every receptor here comes from a female donor with papillary thyroid cancer or a benign thyroid nodule (not recorded which). Some clones in this sample may be carry-over from other donors' samples.

This clone rates as medium-sized. The CDR3 DNA sequence: TGTGCCAGCAGAAAAGGGACTGATCTTGGGGCCAACGTCCTGACTTTC. This codes for CASRKGTDLGANVLTF. V usage is TRBV7-9 and J usage is TRBJ2-6, with D possibly matching TRBD2 (6 bases). Trimming left V 6 bases short and J 3 bases short, with 15 bases between. This CDR3 has 16 residues. Germline CDR1 SEHNR, CDR2 FQNEAQ (reference sequence).

In this sample, this clone turned up many times. J is TRBJ2-3 and V is TRBV6-1; TRBD2 agrees at 12 bases. J lost 4 bases, V lost 5 bases, and 4 bases had no gene match. CDR1 is MNHNS, CDR2 SASEGT, per germline. This CDR3 has 15 amino acids. CDR3 nucleotide sequence: TGTGCCAGCAGTCTAGCGGGGGGGCCCGCAGATACGCAGTATTTT. Protein product: CASSLAGGPADTQYF.